This is a list of T cell receptor beta chains from one sample in a study of CD8 T cells in Susac syndrome. TCRdb passed the immunoSEQ multiplex PCR reads through MiXCR, listing each CDR3 protein once. The sample records about 210,000 distinct CDR3 sequences, roughly 96% being singletons. The sample was CD4+ T cells from PBMCs. The receptors come from a human donor with multiple sclerosis. Both conserved end residues are part of each CDR3. A D gene is named only where the DNA matches it firmly. Some rows have no size entry. The others give once, few or many, or a class for an expanded clone.

j_call: TRBJ1-1; clone_size: .; v_call: TRBV3-1; d_call: .; cdr3_nt: TGTGCCAGCAGCCCCTCGACAGCGAACACTGAAGCTTTCTTT; cdr3_aa: CASSPSTANTEAFF
j_call: TRBJ1-6; clone_size: .; v_call: TRBV9; d_call: TRBD1; cdr3_nt: TGTGCCAGCAGCGTAGTACCAGGGGGCATAAATTCACCCCTCCACTTT; cdr3_aa: CASSVVPGGINSPLHF
j_call: TRBJ1-2; clone_size: .; v_call: TRBV27; d_call: TRBD1; cdr3_nt: TGTGCCAGCAGTTCCCGGGACAGGGCTTATGGCTACACCTTC; cdr3_aa: CASSSRDRAYGYTF
j_call: TRBJ2-3; clone_size: .; v_call: TRBV5-4; d_call: .; cdr3_nt: TGTGCCAGCAGCTTGGACAGGGTCGAGGATACGCAGTATTTT; cdr3_aa: CASSLDRVEDTQYF
j_call: TRBJ1-1; clone_size: .; v_call: TRBV29-1; d_call: .; cdr3_nt: TGCAGCGTTGATGAGTTCTTGACGCGGAAAAACCCTGAAGCTTTCTTT; cdr3_aa: CSVDEFLTRKNPEAFF
j_call: TRBJ1-2; clone_size: once; v_call: TRBV20-1; d_call: TRBD1; cdr3_nt: TGCAGTGCTGAGGACAGGGACTATGGCTACACCTTC; cdr3_aa: CSAEDRDYGYTF
j_call: TRBJ2-1; clone_size: .; v_call: TRBV20-1; d_call: .; cdr3_nt: TGCAGTGCTAGTAAAGGGTTTGAGCAGTTCTTC; cdr3_aa: CSASKGFEQFF
j_call: TRBJ2-5; clone_size: .; v_call: TRBV4-1; d_call: TRBD1; cdr3_nt: TGCGCCAGCAGCCTAAGGGACAGGGTTATACAAGAGACCCAGTACTTC; cdr3_aa: CASSLRDRVIQETQYF
j_call: TRBJ2-6; clone_size: .; v_call: TRBV11-2; d_call: .; cdr3_nt: TGTGCCAGCAGTGTTGCAGGAGTCTCTGGGGCCAACGTCCTGACTTTC; cdr3_aa: CASSVAGVSGANVLTF
j_call: TRBJ1-5; clone_size: .; v_call: TRBV24-1; d_call: TRBD1; cdr3_nt: TGTGCCACCCTAGAGCGGACAGGTTATCAGCCCCAGCATTTT; cdr3_aa: CATLERTGYQPQHF
j_call: TRBJ1-3; clone_size: .; v_call: TRBV28; d_call: .; cdr3_nt: TGTGCCAGCAGCCTTATTGGAAACACCATATATTTT; cdr3_aa: CASSLIGNTIYF
j_call: TRBJ2-2; clone_size: once; v_call: TRBV24-1; d_call: .; cdr3_nt: TGTGCCACCAGTGAACGACCCACCGGGGAGCTGTTTTTT; cdr3_aa: CATSERPTGELFF
j_call: TRBJ1-5; clone_size: .; v_call: TRBV6-5; d_call: .; cdr3_nt: TGTGCCAGCAGGGGTTTTAGCAATCAGCCCCAGCATTTT; cdr3_aa: CASRGFSNQPQHF
j_call: TRBJ1-1; clone_size: once; v_call: TRBV11-2; d_call: .; cdr3_nt: TGTGCCAGCAGCTTATGGAAGAGTATGAACACTGAAGCTTTCTTT; cdr3_aa: CASSLWKSMNTEAFF
j_call: TRBJ2-7; clone_size: .; v_call: TRBV3-1; d_call: .; cdr3_nt: TGTGCCAGCAGCCATAGCGTTGGGCGGAGCTCCTACGAGCAGTACTTC; cdr3_aa: CASSHSVGRSSYEQYF
j_call: TRBJ2-1; clone_size: once; v_call: TRBV6-6; d_call: .; cdr3_nt: TGTGCCAGCAGTTACGGGCAGGACGAGCAGTTCTTC; cdr3_aa: CASSYGQDEQFF
j_call: TRBJ2-3; clone_size: .; v_call: TRBV15; d_call: .; cdr3_nt: TGTGCCACCAGCAGGATGGGAGGTACGCAGTATTTT; cdr3_aa: CATSRMGGTQYF
j_call: TRBJ2-7; clone_size: once; v_call: TRBV29-1; d_call: .; cdr3_nt: TGCAGCGTTGATACCGTCGTCGGAGACGAGCAGTACTTC; cdr3_aa: CSVDTVVGDEQYF
j_call: TRBJ2-1; clone_size: .; v_call: TRBV2; d_call: .; cdr3_nt: TGTGCCAGCAACCGGGTTGAATACAATGAGCAGTTCTTC; cdr3_aa: CASNRVEYNEQFF
j_call: TRBJ1-6; clone_size: .; v_call: TRBV12-3/TRBV12-4; d_call: .; cdr3_nt: TGTGCCAGCAGCAATACCCAAAATTCACCCCTCCACTTT; cdr3_aa: CASSNTQNSPLHF
j_call: TRBJ2-1; clone_size: .; v_call: TRBV5-1; d_call: .; cdr3_nt: TGCGCCAGCAGCCTAGACAGTAGCTCCTACAATGAGCAGTTCTTC; cdr3_aa: CASSLDSSSYNEQFF
j_call: TRBJ1-2; clone_size: .; v_call: TRBV20-1; d_call: .; cdr3_nt: TGCAGTGCCCCACTTGACGGTCGATTTTATGGCTACACCTTC; cdr3_aa: CSAPLDGRFYGYTF
j_call: TRBJ2-7; clone_size: .; v_call: TRBV3-1; d_call: TRBD2; cdr3_nt: TGTGCCAGCAGCCAACTTAGCGGGAACTACGAGCAGTACTTC; cdr3_aa: CASSQLSGNYEQYF
j_call: TRBJ2-7; clone_size: .; v_call: TRBV4-1; d_call: .; cdr3_nt: TGCGCCAGCAGCCAAGATTCTATTTCCTACGAGCAGTACTTC; cdr3_aa: CASSQDSISYEQYF
j_call: TRBJ2-7; clone_size: .; v_call: TRBV12-3/TRBV12-4; d_call: .; cdr3_nt: TGTGCCAGCAGTGCCCCACCCCCCTACGAGCAGTACTTC; cdr3_aa: CASSAPPPYEQYF
j_call: TRBJ2-7; clone_size: once; v_call: TRBV3-1; d_call: .; cdr3_nt: TGTGCCAGCAGCCAAGACATCGCCCCCGAGCAGTACTTC; cdr3_aa: CASSQDIAPEQYF
j_call: TRBJ1-2; clone_size: .; v_call: TRBV20-1; d_call: .; cdr3_nt: TGCAGTGCTAGTGGGGCACAGAACTTCTATGGCTACACCTTC; cdr3_aa: CSASGAQNFYGYTF
j_call: TRBJ2-7; clone_size: .; v_call: TRBV24-1; d_call: TRBD1; cdr3_nt: TGTGCCACCAGGTGGAGGACGGGACAGGGCCTCTACGAGCAGTACTTC; cdr3_aa: CATRWRTGQGLYEQYF
j_call: TRBJ2-7; clone_size: .; v_call: TRBV9; d_call: .; cdr3_nt: TGTGCCAGCAGCTCTAGGGCAGGGGAGATCTACGAGCAGTACTTC; cdr3_aa: CASSSRAGEIYEQYF
j_call: TRBJ2-3; clone_size: .; v_call: TRBV5-4; d_call: .; cdr3_nt: TGTGCCGGGGCAGGGAATAAACCAGATACGCAGTATTTT; cdr3_aa: CAGAGNKPDTQYF
j_call: TRBJ2-4; clone_size: .; v_call: TRBV9; d_call: .; cdr3_nt: TGTGCCAGCAGCGGCGGTAAAGGGCGGAACATTCAGTACTTC; cdr3_aa: CASSGGKGRNIQYF
j_call: TRBJ1-1; clone_size: .; v_call: TRBV19; d_call: .; cdr3_nt: TGTGCCAGTAACACCAGGGTCAACACTGAAGCTTTCTTT; cdr3_aa: CASNTRVNTEAFF
j_call: TRBJ1-1; clone_size: .; v_call: TRBV29-1; d_call: .; cdr3_nt: TGCAGCGTTGATTGGGGGACCAAAAACACTGAAGCTTTCTTT; cdr3_aa: CSVDWGTKNTEAFF
j_call: TRBJ1-2; clone_size: .; v_call: TRBV2; d_call: TRBD1; cdr3_nt: TGTGCCAGCAGTGGGGACAGGGCCTTCTATGGCTACACCTTC; cdr3_aa: CASSGDRAFYGYTF
j_call: TRBJ1-6; clone_size: .; v_call: TRBV20-1; d_call: .; cdr3_nt: TGCAGTGCTCCGCGGGGGGGTTTCTCCTATAATTCACCCCTCCACTTT; cdr3_aa: CSAPRGGFSYNSPLHF
j_call: TRBJ2-1; clone_size: once; v_call: TRBV29-1; d_call: .; cdr3_nt: TGCAGCGTCCTAGGACGGAGCGTCGAGCAGTTCTTC; cdr3_aa: CSVLGRSVEQFF
j_call: TRBJ2-6; clone_size: .; v_call: TRBV30; d_call: TRBD1; cdr3_nt: TGTGCCTGGAGAGGACGGGACAGGGGCTTATCTGGGGCCAACGTCCTGACTTTC; cdr3_aa: CAWRGRDRGLSGANVLTF
j_call: TRBJ2-5; clone_size: .; v_call: TRBV19; d_call: .; cdr3_nt: TGTGCCAGTAGTATAGGGGGCGTGGAGGAGACCCAGTACTTC; cdr3_aa: CASSIGGVEETQYF
j_call: TRBJ2-5; clone_size: .; v_call: TRBV6-5; d_call: TRBD1; cdr3_nt: TGTGCCAGCAGTTTAGCTCCGGGACAGGGACAAGAGACCCAGTACTTC; cdr3_aa: CASSLAPGQGQETQYF
j_call: TRBJ2-1; clone_size: .; v_call: TRBV4-2; d_call: .; cdr3_nt: TGTGCCAGCAGCCAAGACCCCCGGGGCTCCTACAATGAGCAGTTCTTC; cdr3_aa: CASSQDPRGSYNEQFF
j_call: TRBJ2-3; clone_size: .; v_call: TRBV30; d_call: .; cdr3_nt: TGTGCCTGGACCACAGGAAGCACAGATACGCAGTATTTT; cdr3_aa: CAWTTGSTDTQYF
j_call: TRBJ2-7; clone_size: .; v_call: TRBV3-1; d_call: .; cdr3_nt: TGTGCCAGCAGCCAACGGGGCGAGCAGTACTTC; cdr3_aa: CASSQRGEQYF
j_call: TRBJ2-5; clone_size: .; v_call: TRBV9; d_call: .; cdr3_nt: TGTGCCAGCAGCGTCGACCCCCTGGGCGGGACTCGTGAGACCCAGTACTTC; cdr3_aa: CASSVDPLGGTRETQYF